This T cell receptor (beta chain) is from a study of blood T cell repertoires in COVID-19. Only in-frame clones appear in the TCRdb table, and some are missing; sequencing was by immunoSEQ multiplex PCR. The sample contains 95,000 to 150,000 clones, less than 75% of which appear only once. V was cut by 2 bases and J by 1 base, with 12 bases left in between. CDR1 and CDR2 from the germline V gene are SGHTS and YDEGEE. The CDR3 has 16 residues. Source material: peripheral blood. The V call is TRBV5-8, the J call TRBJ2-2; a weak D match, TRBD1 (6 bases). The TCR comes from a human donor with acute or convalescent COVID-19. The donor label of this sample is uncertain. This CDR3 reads CASSFNGGRNTGELFF. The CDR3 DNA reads TGTGCCAGCAGCTTTAATGGGGGCCGGAACACCGGGGAGCTGTTTTTT.